The 6 T cell receptor beta chains presented below share a single source sample, sequenced in a study of STAT3 mutations in large granular lymphocyte leukemia. Whole-study findings and limits: At least one immunodominant TCR beta clonotype appeared in every T-cell large granular lymphocyte leukemia patient.

Assay used: immunoSEQ multiplex PCR; TCRdb lists only in-frame clones, some missing. The table shows more than 3,500 clones, with about 60% occurring only once. Their antigens are not known. Sequenced material: PBMCs. The source of these receptors is a human donor with T large granular lymphocyte leukemia. Some clones in this sample may be carry-over from other donors' samples.

The V gene is TRBV30, the J gene TRBJ1-2; the D gene is possibly TRBD1 (6 bases). The CDR3 is 14 amino acids. Germline CDR1 GTSNPN, CDR2 SVGIG (reference sequence). Trimming left V 7 bases short and J 5 bases short, with 20 bases between. The DNA of the CDR3 is TGTGCCTCGAACCCCCGGGACACTCCTTATGGCTACACCTTC. Its translation is CASNPRDTPYGYTF.

The rearrangement uses TRBV18 and TRBJ2-1; 7 nucleotides align to TRBD1. Germline CDR1 is KGHSH and CDR2 is LQKENI. The J segment lost 6 bases and the V segment lost 1 base, leaving 12 bases of the junction unmatched. This CDR3 contains 17 residues. The CDR3, as DNA: TGTGCCAGCTCACCACTCGAGGACAGGCGAGTCGCCAATGAGCAGTTCTTC. This translates into CASSPLEDRRVANEQFF.

This chain's CDR3 is CASSLVVGATYEQYF. The CDR3 DNA follows: TGCGCCAGCAGCTTGGTAGTCGGGGCCACCTACGAGCAGTACTTC. The gene calls are TRBV5-1 and TRBJ2-7, with D perhaps being TRBD1 or TRBD2 (5 bases each). This CDR3 is built from 15 residues. The V gene lost 0 bases and the J gene lost 2 bases, with 12 bases spanning the gap. Per the germline V gene, CDR1 is SGHRS and CDR2 is YFSETQ.

The rearrangement joins TRBV5-1 to TRBJ2-7, with TRBD1 identical over 10 bases. The CDR3 has 14 residues. Germline CDR1 SGHRS, CDR2 YFSETQ. J lost 4 bases, V lost 4 bases, and 5 bases had no gene match. CDR3 amino acids: CASSTTGGQYEQYF. The CDR3 DNA is TGCGCCAGCAGCACGACAGGGGGCCAATACGAGCAGTACTTC.

The chain joins TRBV6-6 to TRBJ1-1; D is undetermined. The CDR3 totals 11 residues. Germline V lookup: CDR1 MNHNY, CDR2 SVGAGI (reference sequence). Trimming took off 8 bases at V and 0 bases at J, with 4 bases between the two ends. In DNA form, the CDR3 reads TGTGCCAGCGATATGAACACTGAAGCTTTCTTT. Protein: CASDMNTEAFF.

The rearrangement uses TRBV7-9 and TRBJ2-7, with D tentatively TRBD1 (5 bases). Germline lookup yields CDR1 SEHNR and CDR2 FQNEAQ (reference sequence). This CDR3 contains 15 residues. V was shortened by 1 base and J by 4 bases, with 14 bases between the two germline ends. DNA for the CDR3: TGTGCCAGCAGCTTAGGCTCAGGGCTAAGATACGAGCAGTACTTC. This codes for CASSLGSGLRYEQYF.